Following are 29 T cell receptor beta chains from one sample sequenced in a study of neoadjuvant nivolumab and ipilimumab in lung cancer. Libraries were prepared by immunoSEQ multiplex PCR; TCRdb keeps only in-frame clonotypes and omits some of them. Among fewer than 15,000 clones, 95% were seen once, and the ten largest hold 2% to 3%. This specimen consisted of peripheral blood, obtained after neoadjuvant nivolumab, alone or with ipilimumab, at or shortly before surgery. These receptors all stem from an adult with non-small cell lung cancer.

The rearrangement uses TRBV14 and TRBJ2-1, with TRBD2 identical over 9 bases. The CDR3 loop spans 15 amino acids. The V gene end was trimmed by 3 bases and the J gene end by 9 bases; junction bases not matched to a gene: 9. Looked up from germline, CDR1 is SGHDN and CDR2 is FVKESK. In DNA form, the CDR3 reads TGTGCCAGCAGCCAGGCCAGCGGGAGGTCTGGTGAGCAGTTCTTC. Its translation: CASSQASGRSGEQFF.

The V and J genes are TRBV27 and TRBJ2-7; D is uncertain. Trimming pared 4 bases from V and 2 bases from J, leaving 15 bases between. This CDR3 contains 15 residues. Germline-derived CDR1 and CDR2 are MNHEY and SMNVEV (reference sequence). The CDR3 DNA reads TGTGCCAGCAGTTCGCCGACCACACGGCCCTACGAGCAGTACTTC. Residues: CASSSPTTRPYEQYF.

The chain employs TRBV4-2 and TRBJ2-5; TRBD2 matches 7 bases. V lost 4 bases to trimming and J lost 5 bases; unmatched junction nucleotides: 10. This CDR3 is built from 15 residues. Germline V gives CDR1 LGHNA, CDR2 YNFKEQ. The chain's CDR3 is CASSLLGGVEETQYF. The CDR3 DNA follows: TGTGCCAGCAGCCTCCTTGGGGGGGTCGAGGAGACCCAGTACTTC.

J is TRBJ2-4 and V is TRBV5-7, with no clear D. TRBV5-7 is marked as an open reading frame, function uncertain. V lost 6 bases to trimming and J lost 3 bases, with 10 bases between them. The CDR3 sequence is 13 residues long. CDR3 nucleotides: TGTGCCAGCACTTTCTTAGGCAAAAACATTCAGTACTTC. This encodes CASTFLGKNIQYF.

The chain couples TRBV6-5 to TRBJ2-7; 14 bases are shared with TRBD2. Per germline, CDR1 MNHEY and CDR2 SVGAGI. The CDR3 totals 15 residues. V dropped 2 bases and J dropped 4; count of bases not matched to a gene: 1. The CDR3 loop is CASSYRLAGGYEQYF. Here the CDR3 DNA reads TGTGCCAGCAGTTACAGACTAGCGGGAGGGTACGAGCAGTACTTC.

The chain combines TRBV13 with TRBJ2-3, with 8 bases that match TRBD2. V was pared by 1 base and J by 2 bases, with 5 bases of the junction left unmatched. Germline assignment: CDR1 PRHDT and CDR2 FYEKMQ (reference sequence). CDR3 length: 16 residues. CDR3 coding DNA: TGTGCCAGCAGCTTAGTGACACTAGCGGACACAGATACGCAGTATTTT. It encodes CASSLVTLADTDTQYF.

V usage is TRBV7-9 and J usage is TRBJ2-7, with 7 bases fitting TRBD1. The CDR3 extends over 16 amino acids. V lost 0 bases and J lost 2; bases outside the gene matches: 7. Looked up from germline, CDR1 is SEHNR and CDR2 is FQNEAQ (reference sequence). The DNA of the CDR3 is TGTGCCAGCAGCTTAGCCACAGGGGTCCGCACCTACGAGCAGTACTTC. Translation: CASSLATGVRTYEQYF.

The J gene is TRBJ2-5, the V gene TRBV7-9; weak D call: TRBD2 (6 bases). V was shortened by 2 bases and J by 3 bases, with 13 bases between the two germline ends. CDR3 length equals 15 residues. Germline-derived CDR1 and CDR2 are SEHNR and FQNEAQ (reference sequence). The CDR3 sequence: CASSLSGASEETQYF. The CDR3 DNA reads TGTGCCAGCAGCTTATCGGGTGCTAGCGAAGAGACCCAGTACTTC. Supplemented by reference TRBV7-9 and TRBJ2-5, the full variable domain reads DTGVSQNPRHKITKRGQNVTFRCDPISEHNRLYWYRQTLGQGPEFLTYFQNEAQLEKSRLLSDRFSAERPKGSFSTLEIQRTEQGDSAMYLCASSLSGASEETQYFGPGTRLLVL.

The CDR3 DNA reads as TGCGCCAGCAGATCGGAGCAGGGAGCCACTGAAGCTTTCTTT. It yields the protein CASRSEQGATEAFF. The chain joins TRBV5-1 to TRBJ1-1; perhaps TRBD1 as D (5 bases). CDR1 SGHRS and CDR2 YFSETQ come from the germline V gene. V was pared by 5 bases and J by 4 bases, with 15 bases between. The CDR3 sequence is 14 residues long.

V usage is TRBV6-5 and J usage is TRBJ1-1, with TRBD1 as a possible D gene (6 bases). The V gene's germline CDR1 is MNHEY and CDR2 SVGAGI. This CDR3 is built from 13 residues. Trimming pared 2 bases from V and 4 bases from J, leaving 8 bases between. CDR3 loop: CASSYRGTTEAFF. Written as DNA, the CDR3 is TGTGCCAGCAGTTACAGGGGGACCACTGAAGCTTTCTTT.

This clone was seen a single time. The CDR3 sequence is CAWSVAPLGTQYF. The CDR3 DNA follows: TGTGCCTGGAGTGTTGCCCCCCTGGGGACCCAGTACTTC. The chain employs TRBV30 and TRBJ2-5; D ambiguous. The V end lost 0 bases, the J end lost 7 bases, and 12 bases lay between the germline ends. This CDR3 region has 13 residues. Germline V gene data show CDR1 as GTSNPN and CDR2 as SVGIG (reference sequence). The full variable domain, rest sourced from reference TRBV30 and TRBJ2-5, is SQTIHQWPATLVQPVGSPLSLECTVEGTSNPNLYWYRQAAGRGLQLLFYSVGIGQISSEVPQNLSASRPQDRQFILSSKKLLLSDSGFYLCAWSVAPLGTQYFGPGTRLLVL.

In DNA form, the CDR3 reads TGCGCCAGCAGCTTAAGCGGTTCGAACACCGGGGAGCTGTTTTTT. Residues: CASSLSGSNTGELFF. V gene TRBV5-1 combines with J gene TRBJ2-2; TRBD2 is a possible D gene (5 bases). The CDR3 totals 15 residues. Germline CDR1 is SGHRS and CDR2 is YFSETQ. The V and J ends lost 2 bases and 0 bases respectively, with 8 bases between them.

CDR3 DNA sequence: TGTGCCAGCAGCCCGGGGGGGACAGGGGGTGAAAAACTGTTTTTT. It yields the protein CASSPGGTGGEKLFF. This chain connects TRBV9 to TRBJ1-4; 11 bases map to TRBD1. There are 15 residues in the CDR3. CDR1 SGDLS and CDR2 YYNGEE come from the germline V gene. V was pared by 4 bases and J by 7 bases, with 6 bases of the junction left unmatched.

The genes are TRBV4-1 and TRBJ2-4; D remains ambiguous. Germline V gene sequence: CDR1 MGHRA, CDR2 YSYEKL. The V end lost 1 base, the J end lost 9 bases, and 4 bases lay between the germline ends. The CDR3 contains 11 residues. CDR3 sequence: CASSQAGIQYF. The DNA for the CDR3 is TGCGCCAGCAGCCAAGCAGGCATTCAGTACTTC.

The chain joins TRBV4-1 to TRBJ2-3, with TRBD2 identical over 14 bases. The CDR3 is 20 residues long. J lost 1 base, V lost 4 bases, and 13 bases had no gene match. Germline V CDR1 and CDR2: MGHRA, YSYEKL. CDR3 nucleotide sequence: TGCGCCAGCAGCCTTCCGGCCGGGACTAGCGGGAGTATAGGCACAGATACGCAGTATTTT. This encodes CASSLPAGTSGSIGTDTQYF.

The chain uses TRBV27 and TRBJ2-2; D possibly matches TRBD1 or TRBD2 (6 bases each). Germline V lookup: CDR1 MNHEY, CDR2 SMNVEV (reference sequence). CDR3 length: 16 residues. Between the trimmed V and J ends, which lost 4 bases and 3 bases, there was a span of 15 bases. The CDR3: CASSSQGGRYTGELFF. In DNA, the CDR3 is TGTGCCAGCAGTTCCCAAGGGGGGCGGTACACCGGGGAGCTGTTTTTT.

The chain joins TRBV11-3 to TRBJ2-2; no firm D call. Germline assignment: CDR1 SGHNT and CDR2 YENEEA. This CDR3 is built from 14 residues. The V and J ends lost 0 bases and 11 bases respectively, with 13 bases between them. CDR3 bases: TGTGCCAGCAGCTTAGATCGGAGCGTTAAAGAGCTGTTTTTT. This gives the protein CASSLDRSVKELFF.

This chain connects TRBV18 to TRBJ1-1, with a weak D call TRBD1 (5 bases). Trimming took off 3 bases at V and 1 base at J, with 12 bases between the two ends. There are 15 residues in the CDR3. Germline-derived CDR1 and CDR2 are KGHSH and LQKENI. CDR3 sequence: CASSPNHRSNTEAFF. The CDR3 bases are TGTGCCAGCTCACCCAACCACAGGTCGAACACTGAAGCTTTCTTT.

The V gene is TRBV5-1, the J gene TRBJ2-7, with 12 bases fitting TRBD2. V shed 6 bases, J shed 3 bases, and the junction held 10 bases outside the gene matches. The V gene's germline CDR1 is SGHRS and CDR2 YFSETQ. The CDR3 runs to 16 residues. The CDR3 sequence is CASTFSPTSGGYEQYF. The CDR3 DNA follows: TGCGCCAGCACCTTCTCCCCGACTAGCGGGGGCTACGAGCAGTACTTC.

V usage is TRBV18 and J usage is TRBJ1-3; perhaps TRBD1 as D (6 bases). V shed 2 bases and J shed 0 bases, with 11 bases lying between them. This CDR3 is built from 16 residues. Germline V lookup: CDR1 KGHSH, CDR2 LQKENI. The CDR3 sequence is CASSPRGQNSGNTIYF. In DNA form, the CDR3 reads TGTGCCAGCTCACCAAGAGGACAGAACTCTGGAAACACCATATATTTT.

J is TRBJ2-7 and V is TRBV10-3; 7 nucleotides align to TRBD2. The ends lost 5 bases at V and 4 bases at J; junction bases unmatched: 5. The CDR3 loop spans 13 amino acids. Germline V gene data show CDR1 as ENHRY and CDR2 as SYGVKD. The CDR3 coding sequence is TGTGCCATCAGTAAAGCGGGGAGGTACGAGCAGTACTTC. Translating gives CAISKAGRYEQYF.

V and J are TRBV5-1 and TRBJ1-2; TRBD1 agrees at 10 bases. Trimming took 4 bases from V and 6 from J; bases not matched to a gene: 6. CDR1 and CDR2 (germline): SGHRS, YFSETQ. The CDR3 is made up of 14 amino acids. DNA of the CDR3: TGCGCCAGCAGCACCGGGACAGGGGCTGATGGCTACACCTTC. It translates to CASSTGTGADGYTF.

The gene calls are TRBV2 and TRBJ2-1; 8 bases align to TRBD2. The length of the CDR3 is 17 residues. The V gene's germline CDR1 is SNHLY and CDR2 FYNNEI. The V and J ends lost 3 bases and 1 base, in that order; junction bases with no gene match: 8. CDR3 in amino acids: CASSEFGAGVSYNEQFF. As DNA, the CDR3 is TGTGCCAGCAGTGAGTTCGGAGCGGGGGTTTCCTACAATGAGCAGTTCTTC.

This clone has only one observation. J is TRBJ1-4 and V is TRBV30; no definite D call. The CDR3 spans 13 residues. Germline V gene data show CDR1 as GTSNPN and CDR2 as SVGIG (reference sequence). V was pared by 2 bases and J by 7 bases, with 11 bases between. The CDR3 nucleotides read TGTGCCTGGAGTTGGACCGGGTCTGAAAAACTGTTTTTT. Its protein is CAWSWTGSEKLFF.

This rearrangement joins TRBV7-3 to TRBJ2-2; 7 nucleotides match TRBD2. The CDR3 totals 15 residues. V trimming: 2 bases; J trimming: 5 bases; junction bases outside the gene matches: 5. Germline V gives CDR1 SGHTA, CDR2 FQGTGA. CDR3 residues: CASSLAGVGTGELFF. DNA of the CDR3: TGTGCCAGCAGCTTAGCGGGAGTGGGGACCGGGGAGCTGTTTTTT.

This clone showed up just once. The CDR3 nucleotides read TGTGCCAGCAGACTGACAGCTAATAATCACTATGGCTACACCTTC. It translates to CASRLTANNHYGYTF. The genes are TRBV27 and TRBJ1-2; TRBD1 is a possible D gene (5 bases). V shed 6 bases and J shed 3 bases, with 17 bases lying between them. CDR1 and CDR2 (germline): MNHEY, SMNVEV (reference sequence). The CDR3 runs 15 residues.

This clone was seen a single time. The chain links TRBV28 to TRBJ2-7, with D possibly being TRBD1 or TRBD2 (5 bases each). CDR1 is MDHEN, CDR2 SYDVKM, per germline. V lost 6 bases to trimming and J lost 4 bases, with 22 bases between them. The CDR3 covers 16 residues. CDR3 sequence (DNA): TGTGCCAGCAGCCTTCGCCCCGGGACGGAATATTACGAGCAGTACTTC. It translates to CASSLRPGTEYYEQYF.

This sequence joins TRBV5-5 and TRBJ1-1, with 9 bases that match TRBD1. The CDR3 consists of 15 residues. In germline, CDR1 is SGHKS, CDR2 YYEKEE (reference sequence). V lost 5 bases to trimming and J lost 5 bases; unmatched junction nucleotides: 10. The CDR3 DNA sequence: TGTGCCAGCAGGCCAAACAGGGGGCTAGTGACTGAAGCTTTCTTT. It yields the protein CASRPNRGLVTEAFF.

The chain is built from TRBV7-6 and TRBJ2-3; perhaps TRBD2 as D (5 bases). The CDR3 sequence is 14 residues long. Looked up from germline, CDR1 is SGHVS and CDR2 is FNYEAQ. V was clipped by 6 bases and J by 2 bases, with 12 bases between them. The CDR3 here is CASRTGINTDTQYF. The CDR3 DNA reads as TGTGCCAGCAGAACCGGGATCAACACAGATACGCAGTATTTT.